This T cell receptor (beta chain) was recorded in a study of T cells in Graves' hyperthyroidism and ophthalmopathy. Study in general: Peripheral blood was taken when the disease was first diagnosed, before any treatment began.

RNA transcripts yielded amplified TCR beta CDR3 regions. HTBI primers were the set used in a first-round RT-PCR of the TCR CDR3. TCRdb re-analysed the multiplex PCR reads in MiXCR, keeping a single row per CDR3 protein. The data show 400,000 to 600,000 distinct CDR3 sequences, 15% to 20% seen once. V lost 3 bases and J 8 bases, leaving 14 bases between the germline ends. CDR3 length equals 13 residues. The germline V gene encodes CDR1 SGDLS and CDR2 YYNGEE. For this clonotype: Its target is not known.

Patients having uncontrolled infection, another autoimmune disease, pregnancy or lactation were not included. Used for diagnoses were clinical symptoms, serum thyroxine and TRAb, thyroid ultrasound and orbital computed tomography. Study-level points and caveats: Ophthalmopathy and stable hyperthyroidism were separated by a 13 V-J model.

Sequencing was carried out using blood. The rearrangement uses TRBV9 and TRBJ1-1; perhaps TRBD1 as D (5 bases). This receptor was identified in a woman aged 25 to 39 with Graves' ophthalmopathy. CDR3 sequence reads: CASSGGSPREAFF. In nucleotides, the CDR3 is TGTGCCAGCAGCGGGGGCTCGCCAAGGGAAGCTTTCTTT.